These 10 T cell receptor beta chains were all obtained from the same sample, sequenced in a study of T cells after yellow fever vaccination. Using its own MiXCR run on the 5' RACE reads, TCRdb lists one record per CDR3 protein. This table holds some 560,000 distinct CDR3 sequences, approximately 21% found once. The starting material was PBMCs, obtained 15 days after the yellow fever booster vaccination. The receptors derive from a man aged 30-40 years who received the YFV17D yellow fever vaccine.

DNA of the CDR3: TGTGCCAGTAGTACTTTAGCGGGAGTGGATACGCAGTATTTT. The encoded protein is CASSTLAGVDTQYF. V usage is TRBV19 and J usage is TRBJ2-3; TRBD2 matches 9 bases. Trimming removed 4 bases from V and 6 bases from J; junction bases left unmatched: 5. This CDR3 is built from 14 residues. CDR1 and CDR2 (germline): LNHDA, SQIVND (reference sequence).

This clonotype was seen only a few times. The V gene is TRBV4-2, the J gene TRBJ2-1; D not resolved. CDR1 LGHNA and CDR2 YNFKEQ come from the germline V gene. Trimming took off 4 bases at V and 0 bases at J, with 16 bases between the two ends. The CDR3 runs to 17 residues. This CDR3 is CASSLPTTESSYNEQFF. The CDR3 DNA sequence: TGTGCCAGCAGCCTCCCAACGACGGAAAGCTCCTACAATGAGCAGTTCTTC.

This clonotype appeared many times. The genes are TRBV7-9 and TRBJ2-1, with 10 bases matching TRBD2. J lost 8 bases, V lost 7 bases, and 14 bases had no gene match. Per germline, CDR1 SEHNR and CDR2 FQNEAQ (reference sequence). CDR3 length: 16 residues. The CDR3 bases are TGTGCCAGCACCCCCTCCGGGACTAGCGCCGTGGATGAGCAGTTCTTC. This sequence encodes CASTPSGTSAVDEQFF.

CDR3 sequence reads: CSASDRNNSPLHF. The CDR3 nucleotides are TGCAGTGCCTCGGACAGAAATAATTCACCCCTCCACTTT. The rearrangement joins TRBV20-1 to TRBJ1-6; possible D gene TRBD1, 6 bases. The germline V gene has CDR1 DFQATT and CDR2 SNEGSKA (reference sequence). Trimming took 6 bases from V and 5 from J, leaving 11 bases between them. The CDR3 runs 13 residues.

This clonotype was seen more than once but under ten times. The chain carries TRBV14 and TRBJ2-7; 12 positions match TRBD2. The V and J ends lost 0 bases and 1 base, in that order; junction bases with no gene match: 13. CDR1 and CDR2 (germline): SGHDN, FVKESK. CDR3 length: 20 amino acids. CDR3 bases: TGTGCCAGCAGCCAAGAAATCCCTGCTAGCGGGAGGGTTTTTTCCTACGAGCAGTACTTC. It specifies CASSQEIPASGRVFSYEQYF.

The sample holds a few counts of this clonotype. One end of the junction does not line up with germline, which may come from a read error. The V and J genes are TRBV20-1 and TRBJ2-1; tentatively, D is TRBD2 (6 bases). Germline V gene lookup returns CDR1 DFQATT and CDR2 SNEGSKA (reference sequence). There are 12 residues in the CDR3. CDR3 loop: CSAPGLGGISVF. The DNA of the CDR3 is TGCAGTGCTCCCGGACTTGGCGGGATCTCAGTCTTC.

The sample holds a few counts of this clonotype. V usage is TRBV12-3 or TRBV12-4 and J usage is TRBJ2-2; a possible D gene is TRBD2 (6 bases). Between the trimmed V and J ends, which lost 3 bases and 4 bases, there was a span of 12 bases. This CDR3 has 15 amino acids. CDR3 residues: CASSFGGNPTGELFF. CDR3 DNA: TGTGCCAGCAGTTTCGGCGGGAACCCCACCGGGGAGCTGTTTTTT.

The V and J genes are TRBV10-3 and TRBJ2-5; D not certain. The V end lost 4 bases, the J end lost 3 bases, and 3 bases lay between the germline ends. This CDR3 comprises 11 residues. Looked up from germline, CDR1 is ENHRY and CDR2 is SYGVKD. The CDR3 loop is CAISAKETQYF. The DNA of the CDR3 is TGTGCCATCAGTGCGAAAGAGACCCAGTACTTC.

The chain joins TRBV12-3 or TRBV12-4 to TRBJ1-4; D is unresolved. The germline V and J ends were trimmed by 3 bases and 8 bases, with 7 bases remaining between them. This CDR3 is built from 12 residues. The chain's CDR3 is CASSFGSEKLFF. The CDR3 coding sequence is TGTGCCAGCAGTTTCGGTTCGGAAAAACTGTTTTTT.

This chain's CDR3 is CASSYSRGTFTDTQYF. CDR3 in DNA: TGTGCCAGCAGTTACTCCCGGGGCACATTCACAGATACGCAGTATTTT. The chain couples TRBV6-5 to TRBJ2-3; D tentatively reads TRBD1 or TRBD2 (5 bases each). The ends were cut back, 0 bases at V and 2 bases at J, with 12 bases in the middle. The CDR3 has 16 residues. Per germline, CDR1 MNHEY and CDR2 SVGAGI.